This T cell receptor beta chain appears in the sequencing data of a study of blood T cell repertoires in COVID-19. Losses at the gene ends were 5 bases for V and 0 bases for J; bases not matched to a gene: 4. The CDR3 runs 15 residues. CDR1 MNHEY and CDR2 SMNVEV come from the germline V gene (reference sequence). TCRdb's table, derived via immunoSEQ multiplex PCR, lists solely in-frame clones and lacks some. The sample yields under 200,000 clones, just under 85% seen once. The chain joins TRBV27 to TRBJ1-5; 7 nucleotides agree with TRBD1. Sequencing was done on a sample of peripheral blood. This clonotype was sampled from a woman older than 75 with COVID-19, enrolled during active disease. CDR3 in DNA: TGTGCCAGCAGTAGAGGGACAGATAGCAATCAGCCCCAGCATTTT. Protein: CASSRGTDSNQPQHF.